One sample yielded the 8 T cell receptor beta chains listed below, sequenced in a study of T cell repertoires in cytomegalovirus infection. TCRdb called the reads again in MiXCR, with one record for every CDR3 protein. Of around 170,000 distinct CDR3 sequences in the sample, around 14% were seen once. The sample taken for sequencing was PBMCs. The receptors here all came from a human donor in good health (CMV status not recorded). Some clones in this sample may be carry-over from other donors' samples.

This clonotype was seen many times. The V gene is TRBV7-8, the J gene TRBJ2-3, with D perhaps matching TRBD2 (6 bases). Germline CDR1 reads SGHVS; CDR2 reads FQNEAQ. V lost 6 bases to trimming and J lost 1 base, with 20 bases between them. This CDR3 is built from 17 residues. CDR3: CASRILAQGGGTDTQYF. DNA of the CDR3: TGTGCCAGCAGAATCCTCGCCCAGGGAGGAGGCACAGATACGCAGTATTTT. Full variable domain (remainder filled in from reference TRBV7-8 and TRBJ2-3): GAGVSQSPRYKVAKRGQDVALRCDPISGHVSLFWYQQALGQGPEFLTYFQNEAQLDKSGLPSDRFFAERPEGSVSTLKIQRTQQEDSAVYLCASRILAQGGGTDTQYFGPGTRLTVL.

The J gene is TRBJ1-2, the V gene TRBV12-3 or TRBV12-4, with no clear D. Trimming cost V 5 bases and J 7 bases, with 11 bases left between them. CDR3 length equals 12 residues. The CDR3 DNA is TGTGCCAGCAGTCCCCCCGGGGTTGGCTACACCTTC. As protein: CASSPPGVGYTF.

This clonotype was observed many times. V usage is TRBV7-8 and J usage is TRBJ2-7; D ambiguous. V was trimmed by 1 base and J by 6 bases, leaving 13 bases between them. The CDR3 extends over 14 amino acids. In germline, CDR1 is SGHVS, CDR2 FQNEAQ. In DNA form, the CDR3 reads TGTGCCAGCAGCTTAGGGGTGGGTAAAGGCGAGCAGTACTTC. This gives the protein CASSLGVGKGEQYF.

The chain recombines TRBV11-2 with TRBJ2-1; 8 nucleotides match TRBD2. With V trimmed by 8 bases and J by 5 bases, 17 bases remained unmatched. The CDR3 runs 17 residues. Germline lookup yields CDR1 SGHAT and CDR2 FQNNGV. CDR3 sequence (DNA): TGTGCCAGCCGTAGATTGGTAGGCCCGCGGGGGGACAATGAGCAGTTCTTC. Translated: CASRRLVGPRGDNEQFF. Filled out from reference TRBV11-2 and TRBJ2-1, the complete variable domain reads EAGVAQSPRYKIIEKRQSVAFWCNPISGHATLYWYQQILGQGPKLLIQFQNNGVVDDSQLPKDRFSAERLKGVDSTLKIQPAKLEDSAVYLCASRRLVGPRGDNEQFFGPGTRLTVL.

This clonotype was picked up many times. CDR3 coding DNA: TGCAGTGCAGGGACGGACAGGGGGTACGAGCAGTACTTC. Translating gives CSAGTDRGYEQYF. This rearrangement joins TRBV20-1 to TRBJ2-7, with 10 bases fitting TRBD1. CDR3 length equals 13 residues. V dropped 6 bases and J dropped 4; count of bases not matched to a gene: 6. Germline lookup yields CDR1 DFQATT and CDR2 SNEGSKA (reference sequence).

This clonotype was observed many times. The chain carries TRBV7-8 and TRBJ2-7; TRBD2 matches at 15 bases. CDR3 size: 16 residues. J was trimmed by 5 bases and V by 5 bases; bases with no gene match: 7. Germline V lookup: CDR1 SGHVS, CDR2 FQNEAQ. CDR3 coding DNA: TGTGCCAGCAGCCTCCGGACTAGCGGGAGGGGCGACGAGCAGTACTTC. Translated: CASSLRTSGRGDEQYF.

This clonotype came up a few times. The J gene is TRBJ2-7, the V gene TRBV28, with a possible D match to TRBD2 (5 bases). Trimming took off 6 bases at V and 10 bases at J, with 16 bases between the two ends. CDR1 is MDHEN, CDR2 SYDVKM, per germline. The CDR3 has 12 amino acids. CDR3 coding DNA: TGTGCCAGCAGGGCCGGGGAAAATCATCAGTACTTC. Its translation: CASRAGENHQYF.

At least ten counts were recorded for this clonotype. This chain connects TRBV7-3 to TRBJ2-2; 7 nucleotides agree with TRBD1. The CDR3 is made up of 16 amino acids. V was clipped by 5 bases and J by 2 bases; unmatched bases: 8. Germline CDR1 SGHTA, CDR2 FQGTGA. The CDR3 region is CASSPTPGGNTGELFF. CDR3 nucleotides: TGTGCCAGCAGCCCCACCCCAGGGGGTAACACCGGGGAGCTGTTTTTT.